This record looks at one TCR beta chain sequence and its context. The data derive from a study of cytomegalovirus exposure and HLA in healthy donors. With 60 Vbeta and 13 Jbeta primers, the PCR was carried out. Clones were sequenced by immunoSEQ multiplex PCR, and TCRdb holds only the in-frame ones, with some missing. The sample contains approximately 140,000 clones, about 85% of which appear only once. The CDR3 is made up of 15 amino acids. Trimming removed 4 bases from V and 2 bases from J; junction bases left unmatched: 3. From germline, CDR1 is MRHNA and CDR2 SNTAGT. Specimen: PBMCs. The genes are TRBV6-4 and TRBJ2-1; 9 nucleotides match TRBD2. This TCR derives from a female donor in good health and CMV-seronegative. The CDR3 loop reads CASSVLAGTYNEQFF. CDR3 DNA sequence: TGTGCCAGCAGTGTTCTAGCGGGGACCTACAATGAGCAGTTCTTC.